The 15 T cell receptor beta chains given below trace back to one sample, sequenced in a study of blood T cell repertoires in COVID-19. Measured with immunoSEQ multiplex PCR; TCRdb has only the in-frame clones, and not every one. The sample contains tens of thousands of clones, about 91% of which appear only once. The material sequenced was peripheral blood. These receptors were obtained from a man in his sixties with acute or convalescent COVID-19.

J is TRBJ2-1 and V is TRBV6-5; TRBD2 aligns across 13 bases. CDR1 is MNHEY, CDR2 SVGAGI, per germline. The J segment lost 8 bases and the V segment lost 2 bases, leaving 6 bases of the junction unmatched. This CDR3 has 16 residues. CDR3 amino acids: CASSYNSLAGGDEQFF. As DNA, the CDR3 is TGTGCCAGCAGTTACAATTCACTAGCGGGGGGGGATGAGCAGTTCTTC.

This chain connects TRBV5-1 to TRBJ1-3; D is undetermined. Germline V gene sequence: CDR1 SGHRS, CDR2 YFSETQ. The CDR3 is 16 amino acids. V was trimmed by 2 bases and J by 2 bases, leaving 14 bases between them. This CDR3 is CASSFGFGSAGNTIYF. CDR3 coding DNA: TGCGCCAGCAGCTTTGGTTTCGGGTCTGCTGGAAACACCATATATTTT. The variable domain in full, with the rest retrieved from reference TRBV5-1 and TRBJ1-3, is KAGVTQTPRYLIKTRGQQVTLSCSPISGHRSVSWYQQTPGQGLQFLFEYFSETQRNKGNFPGRFSGRQFSNSRSEMNVSTLELGDSALYLCASSFGFGSAGNTIYFGEGSWLTVV.

This chain joins TRBV5-1 and TRBJ1-5; TRBD1 agrees at 9 bases. CDR1 is SGHRS and CDR2 is YFSETQ in the germline V gene. The CDR3 consists of 16 residues. V was pared by 4 bases and J by 0 bases, with 5 bases of the junction left unmatched. Here the CDR3 reads CASSPQGADSNQPQHF. The CDR3 DNA follows: TGCGCCAGCAGCCCACAGGGGGCGGATAGCAATCAGCCCCAGCATTTT.

Concerning this clone itself: Other DNA sequences from this sample encode an identical CDR3 as well. The rearrangement uses TRBV19 and TRBJ1-5; maybe TRBD1 (5 bases). The V end was cut by 1 base, the J end by 2 bases, with 9 bases between. The CDR3 extends over 15 amino acids. Looked up from germline, CDR1 is LNHDA and CDR2 is SQIVND (reference sequence). The CDR3, as DNA: TGTGCCAGTAGTATAGGGGGGGGAGGCAATCAGCCCCAGCATTTT. It is translated as CASSIGGGGNQPQHF.

This chain links TRBV6-2 or TRBV6-3 with TRBJ2-3, with 11 bases identical to TRBD2. The V gene end was trimmed by 3 bases and the J gene end by 2 bases; junction bases not matched to a gene: 7. Per the germline V gene, CDR1 is MNHEY and CDR2 is SVGEGT. The CDR3 extends over 17 amino acids. The CDR3 DNA follows: TGTGCCAGCAGTTATGGGTATAGCGGGAGGGTCACAGATACGCAGTATTTT. Protein sequence: CASSYGYSGRVTDTQYF.

This chain connects TRBV4-3 to TRBJ2-1; possibly TRBD2 for D (6 bases). The V end lost 0 bases, the J end lost 5 bases, and 14 bases lay between the germline ends. Per germline, CDR1 LGHNA and CDR2 YSLEER. This CDR3 is built from 16 residues. CDR3 residues: CASSQDWAGGNNEQFF. CDR3 bases: TGCGCCAGCAGCCAAGACTGGGCCGGGGGTAACAATGAGCAGTTCTTC.

The J gene is TRBJ1-5, the V gene TRBV6-6, with 9 positions matching TRBD1. In germline, CDR1 is MNHNY, CDR2 SVGAGI (reference sequence). V lost 6 bases, J lost 7 bases, and 7 bases stayed unmatched. This CDR3 contains 14 residues. In nucleotides, the CDR3 is TGTGCCAGCAGAAAACGACAGGGGGACCAGCCCCAGCATTTT. Its protein product is CASRKRQGDQPQHF.

The chain is built from TRBV4-1 and TRBJ1-6, with D perhaps TRBD1 (5 bases). Germline CDR1 and CDR2: MGHRA and YSYEKL. CDR3 length: 18 amino acids. Trimming cost V 4 bases and J 10 bases, with 26 bases left between them. The CDR3 coding sequence is TGCGCCAGCAGCCCCAGGGTTGGTGGGGCTTTAGTGGAATCACCCCTCCACTTT. This sequence encodes CASSPRVGGALVESPLHF.

This chain uses TRBV3-1 (or the pseudogene TRBV3-2) with TRBJ2-5; weak D call: TRBD2 (5 bases). Germline CDR1 is LGHDT and CDR2 is YNNKEL (reference sequence). The V and J ends lost 6 bases and 5 bases respectively, with 16 bases between them. The CDR3 consists of 14 residues. The CDR3 DNA reads TGTGCCAGCAGTAGCCACGGCGGCGGGGAGACCCAGTACTTC. It codes for CASSSHGGGETQYF.

This sequence joins TRBV5-1 and TRBJ2-1; 10 positions match TRBD1. From germline, CDR1 is SGHRS and CDR2 YFSETQ. The junction had 10 bases not matched to a gene; V was cut back by 4 bases and J by 9 bases. CDR3 length: 15 residues. CDR3 DNA sequence: TGCGCCAGCAGCCCGGGACAGGGGCCCTTTACTGAGCAGTTCTTC. Its translation: CASSPGQGPFTEQFF.

This chain uses TRBV7-2 with TRBJ1-6; the match to TRBD1 covers 9 bases. V lost 3 bases to trimming and J lost 4 bases; unmatched junction nucleotides: 4. CDR1 is SGHTA and CDR2 is FQGNSA in the germline V gene. The CDR3 is made up of 16 amino acids. The CDR3 DNA reads TGTGCCAGCAGCTTCGAAGGGACAGGGTATAATTCACCCCTCCACTTT. It specifies CASSFEGTGYNSPLHF.

The chain combines TRBV2 with TRBJ2-2, with TRBD1 identical over 7 bases. V trimming: 8 bases; J trimming: 6 bases; junction bases outside the gene matches: 6. The germline CDR1 and CDR2 sequences are SNHLY and FYNNEI. The CDR3 spans 13 residues. In DNA form, the CDR3 reads TGTGCCAGCGGGACAGTTTTGGCCGGGGAGCTGTTTTTT. It translates to CASGTVLAGELFF.

V usage is TRBV2 and J usage is TRBJ2-7; TRBD2 agrees at 11 bases. V lost 6 bases to trimming and J lost 6 bases; unmatched junction nucleotides: 4. The germline CDR1 and CDR2 sequences are SNHLY and FYNNEI. The CDR3 contains 13 residues. CDR3 nucleotide sequence: TGTGCCAGCAGAGATAGCGGGAGGGTCGAGCAGTACTTC. Amino acid sequence: CASRDSGRVEQYF.

This clone came up once. This chain connects TRBV28 to TRBJ2-3, with TRBD1 matching over 11 bases. V lost 6 bases, J lost 5 bases, and 7 bases stayed unmatched. Germline V gene sequence: CDR1 MDHEN, CDR2 SYDVKM. This CDR3 spans 15 amino acids. CDR3 in amino acids: CASSLGQGAGDTQYF. The CDR3 nucleotides read TGTGCCAGCAGCCTTGGACAGGGGGCTGGAGATACGCAGTATTTT.

This clone was seen only once. The genes are TRBV5-4 and TRBJ1-2, with 7 bases aligning to TRBD1. This CDR3 spans 12 amino acids. J lost 6 bases, V lost 3 bases, and 2 bases had no gene match. The germline V gene encodes CDR1 SGHNT and CDR2 YYREEE (reference sequence). The CDR3: CASSYTGDGYTF. CDR3 bases: TGTGCCAGCAGCTACACAGGGGATGGCTACACCTTC.